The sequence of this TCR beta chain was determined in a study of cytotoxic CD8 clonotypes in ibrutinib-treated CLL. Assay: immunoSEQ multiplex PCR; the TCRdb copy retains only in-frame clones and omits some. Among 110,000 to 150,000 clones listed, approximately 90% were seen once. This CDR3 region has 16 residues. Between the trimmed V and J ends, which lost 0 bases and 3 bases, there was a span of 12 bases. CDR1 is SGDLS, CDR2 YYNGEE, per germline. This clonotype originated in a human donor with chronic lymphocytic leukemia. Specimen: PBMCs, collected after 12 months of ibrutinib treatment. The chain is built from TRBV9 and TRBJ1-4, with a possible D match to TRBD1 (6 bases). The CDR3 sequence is CASSVGGAGSNEKLFF. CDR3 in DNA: TGTGCCAGCAGCGTAGGGGGGGCAGGCTCTAATGAAAAACTGTTTTTT.